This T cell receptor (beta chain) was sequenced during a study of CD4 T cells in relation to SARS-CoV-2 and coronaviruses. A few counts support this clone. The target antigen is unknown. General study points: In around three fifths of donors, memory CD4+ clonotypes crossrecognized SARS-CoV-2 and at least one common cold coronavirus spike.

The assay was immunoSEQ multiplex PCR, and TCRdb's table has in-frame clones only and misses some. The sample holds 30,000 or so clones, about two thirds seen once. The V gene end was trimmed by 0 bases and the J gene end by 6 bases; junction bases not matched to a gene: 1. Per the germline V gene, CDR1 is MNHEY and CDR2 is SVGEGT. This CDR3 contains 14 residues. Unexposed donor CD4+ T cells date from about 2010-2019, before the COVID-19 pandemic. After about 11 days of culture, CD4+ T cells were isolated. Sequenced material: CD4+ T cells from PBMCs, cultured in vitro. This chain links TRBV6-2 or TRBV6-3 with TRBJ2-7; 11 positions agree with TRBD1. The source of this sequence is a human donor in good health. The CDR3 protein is CASSYSGTGGEQYF. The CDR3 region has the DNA TGTGCCAGCAGTTACTCGGGGACAGGGGGCGAGCAGTACTTC.